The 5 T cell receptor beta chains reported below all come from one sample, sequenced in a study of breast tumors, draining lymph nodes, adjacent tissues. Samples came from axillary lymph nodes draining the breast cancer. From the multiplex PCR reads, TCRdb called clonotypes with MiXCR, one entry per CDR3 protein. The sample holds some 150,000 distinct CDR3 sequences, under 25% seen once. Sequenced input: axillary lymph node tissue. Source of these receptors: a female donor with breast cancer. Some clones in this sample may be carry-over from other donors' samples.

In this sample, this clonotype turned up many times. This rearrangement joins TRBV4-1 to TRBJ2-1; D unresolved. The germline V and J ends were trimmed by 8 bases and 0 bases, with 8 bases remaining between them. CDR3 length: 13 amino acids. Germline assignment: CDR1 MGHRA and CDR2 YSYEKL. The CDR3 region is CASALSSYNEQFF. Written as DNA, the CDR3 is TGCGCCAGCGCGCTAAGCTCCTACAATGAGCAGTTCTTC.

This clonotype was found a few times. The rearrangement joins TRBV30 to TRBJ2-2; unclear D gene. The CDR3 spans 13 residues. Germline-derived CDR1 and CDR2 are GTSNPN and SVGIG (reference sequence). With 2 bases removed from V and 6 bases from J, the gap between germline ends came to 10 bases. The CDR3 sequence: CAWSPRLAGELFF. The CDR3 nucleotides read TGTGCCTGGAGTCCAAGGTTGGCCGGGGAGCTGTTTTTT.

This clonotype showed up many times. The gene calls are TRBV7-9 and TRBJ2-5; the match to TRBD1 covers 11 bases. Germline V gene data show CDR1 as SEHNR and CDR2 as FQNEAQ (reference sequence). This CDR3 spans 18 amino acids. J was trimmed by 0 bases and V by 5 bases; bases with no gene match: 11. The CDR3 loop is CASSGGTGGSTYQETQYF. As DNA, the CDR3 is TGTGCCAGCAGCGGAGGGACAGGGGGTTCTACGTACCAAGAGACCCAGTACTTC.

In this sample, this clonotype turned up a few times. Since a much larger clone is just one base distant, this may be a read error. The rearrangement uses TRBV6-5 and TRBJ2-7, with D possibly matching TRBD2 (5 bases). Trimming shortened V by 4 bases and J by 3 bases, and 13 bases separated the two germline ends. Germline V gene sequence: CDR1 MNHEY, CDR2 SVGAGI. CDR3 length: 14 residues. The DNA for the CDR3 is TGTGCCAGCAGTTCCGCCCCAGCGGACTACGAGCAGTACTTC. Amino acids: CASSSAPADYEQYF.

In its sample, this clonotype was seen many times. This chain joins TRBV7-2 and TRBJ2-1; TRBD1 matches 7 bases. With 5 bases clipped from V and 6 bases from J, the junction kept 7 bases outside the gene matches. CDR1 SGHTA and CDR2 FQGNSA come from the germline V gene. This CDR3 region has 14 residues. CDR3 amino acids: CASSLDRVPNEQFF. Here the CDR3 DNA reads TGTGCCAGCAGCCTCGACAGGGTCCCCAATGAGCAGTTCTTC. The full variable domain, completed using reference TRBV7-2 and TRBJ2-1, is GAGVSQSPSNKVTEKGKDVELRCDPISGHTALYWYRQSLGQGLEFLIYFQGNSAPDKSGLPSDRFSAERTGGSVSTLTIQRTQQEDSAVYLCASSLDRVPNEQFFGPGTRLTVL.